The text below deals with one T cell receptor beta chain. The antigen is not known. These data originate in a study of cytomegalovirus exposure and HLA in healthy donors. The germline gives CDR1 ENHRY, CDR2 SYGVKD. The CDR3 contains 14 residues. Primers: 60 Vbeta forward and 13 Jbeta reverse. The data were produced by immunoSEQ multiplex PCR, yet TCRdb's version contains in-frame clones alone and is incomplete. Among over 150,000 clones, around 83% were seen once, and the ten largest hold around 1.5%. Study outcomes and limitations: In presence/absence analyses, roughly uniform sequencing depth across donors was assumed.

The chain recombines TRBV10-3 with TRBJ2-5; 8 bases are shared with TRBD1. The end of the DNA is better explained by TRBJ2-7, so the J call may be wrong. Sample: PBMCs. This sequence was found in a man aged 45-65 years in good health and CMV-seronegative. The CDR3 loop reads CAINGQGVSYEQYF. The DNA for the CDR3 is TGTGCCATCAATGGACAGGGAGTTTCCTACGAGCAGTACTTC.